These T cell receptor beta chains were read from a single sample in a study of T cells expressing NK-cell markers. Following a re-call of the 5' RACE reads, TCRdb has one entry per CDR3 protein and lacks DNA. This table lists a few hundred thousand distinct CDR3 sequences. Source material: blood T cells: a sorted CD56 or NKG2C T cell subset, CD4+ or CD8+ T cells, or bulk PBMC T cells (not recorded which). Receptors originate from a man aged 18 to 30 in good health. CDR3s include the opening cysteine and the closing phenylalanine or tryptophan. Each record gives: clone size, V gene, J gene, CDR3 protein. Size tells how often a clone was seen (once, few, many) or the class of an expanded clone, and some rows leave it out.

>NA|TRBV9|TRBJ1-3
CASSSRQGSLSGNTIYF
>NA|TRBV7-2|TRBJ1-1
CASSLRRALNTEAFF
>NA|TRBV24-1|TRBJ2-4
CATSGLAGDKNIQYF
>NA|TRBV18|TRBJ1-2
CASSPDRFANYGYTF
>medium-sized|TRBV20-1|TRBJ2-3
CSASIQAGLGDTQYF
>NA|TRBV7-8|TRBJ2-1
CASSPFGTRDEQFF
>NA|TRBV6-2/TRBV6-3|TRBJ1-2
CASSYPFRGQTIGYTF
>NA|TRBV20-1|TRBJ1-4
CSPQGASNEKLFF
>NA|TRBV7-7|TRBJ2-5
CASSLGVGAYQETQYF
>NA|TRBV29-1|TRBJ1-5
CSVVQQGVDQPQHF
>NA|TRBV14|TRBJ2-3
CASSQGLAPDTQYF
>NA|TRBV12-3/TRBV12-4|TRBJ2-1
CASSRQSGTFNEQFF
>NA|TRBV28|TRBJ1-1
CASSLVYRRKAEAFF
>NA|TRBV7-2|TRBJ2-1
CASSRWENSYNEQFF
>NA|TRBV5-1|TRBJ2-1
CASSLEVVSSYNEQFF
>NA|TRBV12-3/TRBV12-4|TRBJ1-5
CASRSHGGGNQPQHF
>NA|TRBV2|TRBJ2-4
CASNVGGREAKNIQYF
>NA|TRBV27|TRBJ2-4
CASTAIEGKNIQYF
>NA|TRBV20-1|TRBJ2-1
CSARLTGLRNEQFF
>NA|TRBV20-1|TRBJ2-1
CSQEFGERGGNEQFF
>NA|TRBV20-1|TRBJ2-1
CSARDWRREPGPYNEQFF
>NA|TRBV29-1|TRBJ2-7
CSVEQGLAGNEQYF
>NA|TRBV18|TRBJ2-1
CASSPKPSSSYNEQFF
>NA|TRBV28|TRBJ2-5
CASRGIGTLRVETQYF
>NA|TRBV28|TRBJ2-7
CASSLGRGPYEQYF
>NA|TRBV5-1|TRBJ2-2
CASSLTGTGELFF
>NA|TRBV29-1|TRBJ2-1
CSVGPGLDNEQFF
>NA|TRBV30|TRBJ1-3
CAWQSGNTIYF
>NA|TRBV10-3|TRBJ1-1
CAIEGQLNTEAFF
>NA|TRBV27|TRBJ1-2
CASSLRQGVAYGYTF
>NA|TRBV10-3|TRBJ2-1
CAIKGQDYNEQFF
>NA|TRBV6-5|TRBJ1-1
CASSTVGGQGNGEAFF
>NA|TRBV27|TRBJ1-2
CASSRQGAYGYTF
>NA|TRBV10-3|TRBJ2-3
CARATSAQDTQYF
>NA|TRBV6-2/TRBV6-3|TRBJ1-1
CASSYLGTGEAFF
>NA|TRBV29-1|TRBJ2-3
CSGRRALPPDTQYF
>NA|TRBV6-1|TRBJ2-1
CASSEAEGGSYNEQFF
>NA|TRBV7-8|TRBJ2-5
CASSLLTQVQETQYF
>NA|TRBV15|TRBJ2-1
CATKGDHSYNEQFF
>NA|TRBV25-1|TRBJ2-7
CASSASTVPYEQYF
>NA|TRBV7-2|TRBJ2-2
CASSGRGPVGELFF
>NA|TRBV12-3/TRBV12-4|TRBJ2-1
CASSFGTGPNNEQFF
>NA|TRBV12-3/TRBV12-4|TRBJ1-1
CASSLAAGGVTEAFF
>NA|TRBV7-6|TRBJ2-2
CASSSETGELFF
>NA|TRBV12-3/TRBV12-4|TRBJ1-2
CGSGDSNYYGYTF
>NA|TRBV5-1|TRBJ2-1
CASSLPGTATSGRADEQFF
>NA|TRBV5-4|TRBJ2-3
CASSSRLGSTDTQYF
>NA|TRBV15|TRBJ2-5
CATSSGGTSAKETQYF
>NA|TRBV7-2|TRBJ2-7
CASSLVAAEYEQYF